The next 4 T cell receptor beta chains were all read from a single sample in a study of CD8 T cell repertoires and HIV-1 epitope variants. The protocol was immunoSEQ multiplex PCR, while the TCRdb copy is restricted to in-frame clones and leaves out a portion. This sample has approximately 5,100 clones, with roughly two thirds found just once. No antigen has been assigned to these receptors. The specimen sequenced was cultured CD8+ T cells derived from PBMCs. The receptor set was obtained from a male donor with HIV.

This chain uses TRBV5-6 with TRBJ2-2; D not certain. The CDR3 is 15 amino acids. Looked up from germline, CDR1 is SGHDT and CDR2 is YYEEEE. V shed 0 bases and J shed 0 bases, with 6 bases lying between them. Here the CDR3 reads CASSLVGTNTGELFF. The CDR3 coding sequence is TGTGCCAGCAGCTTGGTAGGAACGAACACCGGGGAGCTGTTTTTT. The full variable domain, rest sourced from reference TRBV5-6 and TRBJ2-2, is DAGVTQSPTHLIKTRGQQVTLRCSPKSGHDTVSWYQQALGQGPQFIFQYYEEEERQRGNFPDRFSGHQFPNYSSELNVNALLLGDSALYLCASSLVGTNTGELFFGEGSRLTVL.

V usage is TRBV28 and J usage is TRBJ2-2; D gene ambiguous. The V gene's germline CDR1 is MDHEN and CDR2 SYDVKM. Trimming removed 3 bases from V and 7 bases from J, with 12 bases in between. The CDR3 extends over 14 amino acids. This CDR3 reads CASSLGSWDGELFF. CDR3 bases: TGTGCCAGCAGTTTGGGCAGCTGGGACGGGGAGCTGTTTTTT.

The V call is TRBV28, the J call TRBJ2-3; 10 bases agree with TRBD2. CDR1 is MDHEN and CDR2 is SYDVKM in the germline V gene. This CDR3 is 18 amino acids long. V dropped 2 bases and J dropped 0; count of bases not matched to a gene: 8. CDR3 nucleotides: TGTGCCAGCAGTTTACTAGCGGGGGATTACGTTAGCACAGATACGCAGTATTTT. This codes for CASSLLAGDYVSTDTQYF.

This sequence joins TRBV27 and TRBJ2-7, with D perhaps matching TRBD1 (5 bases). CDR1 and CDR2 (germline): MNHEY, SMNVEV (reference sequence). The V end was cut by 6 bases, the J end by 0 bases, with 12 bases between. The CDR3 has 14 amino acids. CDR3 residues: CASRSTGDSYEQYF. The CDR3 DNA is TGTGCCAGCAGATCTACAGGAGACTCCTACGAGCAGTACTTC.